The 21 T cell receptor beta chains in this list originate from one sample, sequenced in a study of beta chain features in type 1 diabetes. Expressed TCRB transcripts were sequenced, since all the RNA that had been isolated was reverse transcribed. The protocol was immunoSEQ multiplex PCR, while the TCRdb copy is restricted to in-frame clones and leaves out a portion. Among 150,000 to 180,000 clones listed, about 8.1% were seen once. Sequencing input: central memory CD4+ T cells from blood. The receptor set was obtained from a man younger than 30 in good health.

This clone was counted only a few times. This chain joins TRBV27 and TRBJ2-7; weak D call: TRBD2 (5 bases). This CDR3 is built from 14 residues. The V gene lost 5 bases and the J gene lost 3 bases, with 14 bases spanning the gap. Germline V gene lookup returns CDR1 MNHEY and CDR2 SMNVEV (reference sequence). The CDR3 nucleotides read TGTGCCAGCAGTGAGAGCACTGGAGGCTACGAGCAGTACTTC. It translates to CASSESTGGYEQYF.

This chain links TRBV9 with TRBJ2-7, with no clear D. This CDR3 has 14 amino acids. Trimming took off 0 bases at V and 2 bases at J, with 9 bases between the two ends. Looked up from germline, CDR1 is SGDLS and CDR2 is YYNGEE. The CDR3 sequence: CASSVDQATYEQYF. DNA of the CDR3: TGTGCCAGCAGCGTAGATCAGGCCACCTACGAGCAGTACTTC. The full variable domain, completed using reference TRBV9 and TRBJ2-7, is DSGVTQTPKHLITATGQRVTLRCSPRSGDLSVYWYQQSLDQGLQFLIQYYNGEERAKGNILERFSAQQFPDLHSELNLSSLELGDSALYFCASSVDQATYEQYFGPGTRLTVT.

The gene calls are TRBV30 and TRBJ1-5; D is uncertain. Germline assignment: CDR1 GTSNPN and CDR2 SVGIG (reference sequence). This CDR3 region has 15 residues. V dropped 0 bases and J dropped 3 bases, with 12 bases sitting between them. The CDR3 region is CAWSVLGSLNQPQHF. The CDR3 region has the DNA TGTGCCTGGAGTGTACTGGGCAGCCTCAATCAGCCCCAGCATTTT. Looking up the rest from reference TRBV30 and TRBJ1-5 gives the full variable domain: SQTIHQWPATLVQPVGSPLSLECTVEGTSNPNLYWYRQAAGRGLQLLFYSVGIGQISSEVPQNLSASRPQDRQFILSSKKLLLSDSGFYLCAWSVLGSLNQPQHFGDGTRLSIL.

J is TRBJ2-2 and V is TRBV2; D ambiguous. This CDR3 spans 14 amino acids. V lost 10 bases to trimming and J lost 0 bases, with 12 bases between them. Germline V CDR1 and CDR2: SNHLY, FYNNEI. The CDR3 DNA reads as TGTGCCACCCAGAGGAGCGCGAACACCGGGGAGCTGTTTTTT. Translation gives CATQRSANTGELFF. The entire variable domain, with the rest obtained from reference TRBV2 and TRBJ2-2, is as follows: EPEVTQTPSHQVTQMGQEVILRCVPISNHLYFYWYRQILGQKVEFLVSFYNNEISEKSEIFDDQFSVERPDGSNFTLKIRSTKLEDSAMYFCATQRSANTGELFFGEGSRLTVL.

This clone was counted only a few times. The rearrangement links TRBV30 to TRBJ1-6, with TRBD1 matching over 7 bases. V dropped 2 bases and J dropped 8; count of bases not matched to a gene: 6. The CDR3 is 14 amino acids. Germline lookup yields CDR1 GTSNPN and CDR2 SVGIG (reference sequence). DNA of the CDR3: TGTGCCTGGAGTCGTCTCACAGGGGATTCACCCCTCCACTTT. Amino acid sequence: CAWSRLTGDSPLHF.

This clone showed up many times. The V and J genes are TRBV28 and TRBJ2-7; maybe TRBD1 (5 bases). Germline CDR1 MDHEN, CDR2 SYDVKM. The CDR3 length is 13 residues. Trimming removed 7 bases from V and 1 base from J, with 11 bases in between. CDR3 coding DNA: TGTGCCAGCACCCGACAGACTTCCTACGAGCAGTACTTC. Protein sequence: CASTRQTSYEQYF. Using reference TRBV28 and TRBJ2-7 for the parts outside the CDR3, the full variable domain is DVKVTQSSRYLVKRTGEKVFLECVQDMDHENMFWYRQDPGLGLRLIYFSYDVKMKEKGDIPEGYSVSREKKERFSLILESASTNQTSMYLCASTRQTSYEQYFGPGTRLTVT.

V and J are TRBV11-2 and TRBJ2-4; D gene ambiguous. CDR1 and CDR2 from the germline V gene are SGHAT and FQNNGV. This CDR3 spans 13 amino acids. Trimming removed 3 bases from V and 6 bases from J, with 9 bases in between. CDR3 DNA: TGTGCCAGCAGCTTTATCACGGGAAACATTCAGTACTTC. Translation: CASSFITGNIQYF. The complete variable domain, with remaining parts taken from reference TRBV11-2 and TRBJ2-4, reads EAGVAQSPRYKIIEKRQSVAFWCNPISGHATLYWYQQILGQGPKLLIQFQNNGVVDDSQLPKDRFSAERLKGVDSTLKIQPAKLEDSAVYLCASSFITGNIQYFGAGTRLSVL.

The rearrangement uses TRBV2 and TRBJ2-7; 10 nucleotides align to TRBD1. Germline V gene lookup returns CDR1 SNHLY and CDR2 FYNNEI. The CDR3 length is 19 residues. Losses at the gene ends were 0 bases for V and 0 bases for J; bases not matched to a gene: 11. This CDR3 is CASSEALVERDRGSYEQYF. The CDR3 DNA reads TGTGCCAGCAGTGAAGCGCTAGTAGAAAGGGACAGGGGCTCCTACGAGCAGTACTTC.

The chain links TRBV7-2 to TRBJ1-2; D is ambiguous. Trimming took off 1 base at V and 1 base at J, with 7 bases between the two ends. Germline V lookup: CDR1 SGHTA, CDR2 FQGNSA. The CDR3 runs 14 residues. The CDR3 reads CASSLGAVNYGYTF. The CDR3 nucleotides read TGTGCCAGCAGCTTAGGGGCAGTTAACTATGGCTACACCTTC.

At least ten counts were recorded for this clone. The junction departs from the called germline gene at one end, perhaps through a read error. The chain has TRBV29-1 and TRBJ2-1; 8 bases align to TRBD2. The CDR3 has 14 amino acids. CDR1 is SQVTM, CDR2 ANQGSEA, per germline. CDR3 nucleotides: TGCAGCGGTGAAGCGGGACTAGCCTACAATGAGCAGTTCTTC. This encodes CSGEAGLAYNEQFF.

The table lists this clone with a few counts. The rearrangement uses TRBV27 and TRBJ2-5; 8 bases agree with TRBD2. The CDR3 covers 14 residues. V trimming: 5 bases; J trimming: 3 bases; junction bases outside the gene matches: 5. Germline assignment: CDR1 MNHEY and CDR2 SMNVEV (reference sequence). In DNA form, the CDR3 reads TGTGCCAGCAGTCCTGGGACTAGTAAAGAGACCCAGTACTTC. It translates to CASSPGTSKETQYF.

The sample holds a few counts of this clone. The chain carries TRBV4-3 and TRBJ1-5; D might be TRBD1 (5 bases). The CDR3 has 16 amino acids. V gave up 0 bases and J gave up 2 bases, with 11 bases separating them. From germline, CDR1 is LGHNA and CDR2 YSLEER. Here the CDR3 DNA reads TGCGCCAGCAGCCAAGATAGGGGTAGAGGCAATCAGCCCCAGCATTTT. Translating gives CASSQDRGRGNQPQHF.

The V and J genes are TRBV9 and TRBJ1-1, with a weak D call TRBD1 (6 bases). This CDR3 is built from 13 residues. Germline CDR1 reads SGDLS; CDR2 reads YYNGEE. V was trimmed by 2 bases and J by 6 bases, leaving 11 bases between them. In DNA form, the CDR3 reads TGTGCCAGCAGCGTGCTAACAGGGCCTGAAGCTTTCTTT. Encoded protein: CASSVLTGPEAFF.

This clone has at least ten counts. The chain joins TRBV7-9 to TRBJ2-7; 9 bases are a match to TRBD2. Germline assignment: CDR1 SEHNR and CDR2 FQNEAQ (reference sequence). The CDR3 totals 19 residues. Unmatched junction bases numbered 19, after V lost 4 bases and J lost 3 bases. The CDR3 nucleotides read TGTGCCAGCAGCTCCCCGGCTAGCGGGATACGTCATTCCTTCTACGAGCAGTACTTC. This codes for CASSSPASGIRHSFYEQYF.

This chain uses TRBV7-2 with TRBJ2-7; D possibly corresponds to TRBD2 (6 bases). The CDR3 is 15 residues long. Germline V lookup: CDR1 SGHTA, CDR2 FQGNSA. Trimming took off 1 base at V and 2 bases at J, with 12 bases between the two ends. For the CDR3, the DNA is TGTGCCAGCAGCTTAGGGGAGGTCCGAACCTACGAGCAGTACTTC. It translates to CASSLGEVRTYEQYF.

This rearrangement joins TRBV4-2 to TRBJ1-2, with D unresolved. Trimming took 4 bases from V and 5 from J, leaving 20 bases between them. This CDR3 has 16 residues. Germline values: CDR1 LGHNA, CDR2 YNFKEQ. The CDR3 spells CASSPEVGAGVYGYTF. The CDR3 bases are TGTGCCAGCAGCCCAGAAGTGGGAGCCGGGGTTTATGGCTACACCTTC.

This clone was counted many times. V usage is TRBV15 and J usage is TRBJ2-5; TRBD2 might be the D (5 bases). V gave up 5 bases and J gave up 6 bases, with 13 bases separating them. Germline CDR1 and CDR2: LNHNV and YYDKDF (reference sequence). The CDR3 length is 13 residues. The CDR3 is CATSLPPGKTQYF. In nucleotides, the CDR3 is TGTGCCACCAGCCTTCCACCGGGAAAGACCCAGTACTTC. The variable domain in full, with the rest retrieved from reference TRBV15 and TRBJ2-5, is DAMVIQNPRYQVTQFGKPVTLSCSQTLNHNVMYWYQQKSSQAPKLLFHYYDKDFNNEADTPDNFQSRRPNTSFCFLDIRSPGLGDTAMYLCATSLPPGKTQYFGPGTRLLVL.

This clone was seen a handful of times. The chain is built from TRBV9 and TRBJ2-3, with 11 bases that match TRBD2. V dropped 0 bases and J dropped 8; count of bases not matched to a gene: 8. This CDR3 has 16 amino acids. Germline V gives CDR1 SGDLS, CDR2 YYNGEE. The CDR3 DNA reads TGTGCCAGCAGCGTAGAACTAGCGGGGGCAGCGGGTACGCAGTATTTT. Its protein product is CASSVELAGAAGTQYF.

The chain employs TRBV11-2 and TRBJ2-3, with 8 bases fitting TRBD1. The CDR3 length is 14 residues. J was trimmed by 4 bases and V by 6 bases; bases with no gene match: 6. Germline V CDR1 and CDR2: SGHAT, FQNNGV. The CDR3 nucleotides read TGTGCCAGCAGTCCGACAGGGGCCGCAGATACGCAGTATTTT. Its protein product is CASSPTGAADTQYF.

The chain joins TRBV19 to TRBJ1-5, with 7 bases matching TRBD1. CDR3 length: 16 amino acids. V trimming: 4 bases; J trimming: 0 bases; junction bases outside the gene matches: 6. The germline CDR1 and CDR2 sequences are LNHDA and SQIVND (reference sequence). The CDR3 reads CASSTGTVYSNQPQHF. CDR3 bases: TGTGCCAGTAGTACCGGGACAGTTTATAGCAATCAGCCCCAGCATTTT. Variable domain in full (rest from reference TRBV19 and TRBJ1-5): DGGITQSPKYLFRKEGQNVTLSCEQNLNHDAMYWYRQDPGQGLRLIYYSQIVNDFQKGDIAEGYSVSREKKESFPLTVTSAQKNPTAFYLCASSTGTVYSNQPQHFGDGTRLSIL.

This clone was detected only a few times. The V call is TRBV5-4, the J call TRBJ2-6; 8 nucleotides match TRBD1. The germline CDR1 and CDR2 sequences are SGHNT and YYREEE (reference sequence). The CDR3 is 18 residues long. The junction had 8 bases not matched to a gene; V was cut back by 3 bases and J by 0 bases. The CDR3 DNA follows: TGTGCCAGCAGCTGGGGGACAGGTTCCCGCTCTGGGGCCAACGTCCTGACTTTC. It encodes CASSWGTGSRSGANVLTF.